This T cell receptor beta chain appears in the sequencing data of a study of metastatic and nonmetastatic thyroid tumors. Across the whole study: Comparison of repertoires was carried out across blood and tumor or nodule tissue from malignant and benign thyroid patients.

No treatment of any kind had been given to any patient before thyroid surgery. Notes on the study in general: As reported, TCR beta diversity in blood and tumor was significantly higher in malignant thyroid tumors than in benign nodules.

How the authors handled the data: What underpinned the distant-metastasis classifier for papillary thyroid cancer was the set of CDR3 differences across clinicopathological groups. From the PCR reads, TCRdb re-called clones with MiXCR. The V and J calls shown here were made by TCRdb, not taken from the authors' results. The sample has 60,000 to 85,000 clones; more than 15% are singletons. CDR3 size: 14 residues. Germline values: CDR1 SGHTA, CDR2 FQGNSA. V shed 5 bases, J shed 7 bases, and the junction held 2 bases outside the gene matches. This clone was counted many times. Its specificity is not known. Other DNA sequences in the sample encode the same CDR3.

The J gene is TRBJ2-1, the V gene TRBV7-2; 13 positions agree with TRBD2. The TCR originated in a female donor with papillary thyroid cancer or a benign thyroid nodule (not recorded which). Some clones in this sample may be carry-over from other donors' samples. Material for sequencing was blood. The CDR3 here is CASSLGLAGNEQFF. As DNA, the CDR3 is TGTGCCAGCAGCCTGGGACTAGCGGGGAATGAGCAGTTCTTC.